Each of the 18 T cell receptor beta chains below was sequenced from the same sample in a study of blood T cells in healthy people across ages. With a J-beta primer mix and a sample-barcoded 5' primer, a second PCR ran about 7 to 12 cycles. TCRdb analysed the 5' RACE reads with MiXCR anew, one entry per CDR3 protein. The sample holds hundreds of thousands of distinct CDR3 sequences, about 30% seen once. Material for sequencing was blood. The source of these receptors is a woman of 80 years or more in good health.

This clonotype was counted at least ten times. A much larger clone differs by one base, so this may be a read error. CDR3 DNA sequence: TGTGCCAGCAGCCAAGTAACCAATTACAATGAGCAGTACTTC. Its protein product is CASSQVTNYNEQYF. The chain is built from TRBV3-1 and TRBJ2-5; D gene ambiguous. The CDR3 runs to 14 residues. V shed 1 base and J shed 11 bases, with 17 bases lying between them. CDR1 is LGHDT and CDR2 is YNNKEL in the germline V gene (reference sequence).

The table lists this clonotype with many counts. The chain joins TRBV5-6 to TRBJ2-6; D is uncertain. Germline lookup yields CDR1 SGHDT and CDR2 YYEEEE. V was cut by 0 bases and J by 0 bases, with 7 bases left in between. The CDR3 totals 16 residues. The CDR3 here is CASSLDPGSGANVLTF. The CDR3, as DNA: TGTGCCAGCAGCTTGGATCCGGGCTCTGGGGCCAACGTCCTGACTTTC.

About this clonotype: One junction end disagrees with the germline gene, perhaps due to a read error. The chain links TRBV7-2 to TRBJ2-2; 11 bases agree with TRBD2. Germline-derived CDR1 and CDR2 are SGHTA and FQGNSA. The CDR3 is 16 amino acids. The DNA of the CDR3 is TGTGCCAGCAGCTTAAGACTAGCGGGGAACACCGGGGAGCGGTTTTTT. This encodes CASSLRLAGNTGERFF.

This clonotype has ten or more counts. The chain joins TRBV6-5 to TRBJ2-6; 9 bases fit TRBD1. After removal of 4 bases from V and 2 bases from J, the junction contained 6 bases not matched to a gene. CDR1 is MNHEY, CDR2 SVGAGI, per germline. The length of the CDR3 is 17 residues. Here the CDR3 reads CASSSGTGMAGANVLTF. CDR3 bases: TGTGCCAGCAGTTCCGGGACAGGGATGGCTGGGGCCAACGTCCTGACTTTC.

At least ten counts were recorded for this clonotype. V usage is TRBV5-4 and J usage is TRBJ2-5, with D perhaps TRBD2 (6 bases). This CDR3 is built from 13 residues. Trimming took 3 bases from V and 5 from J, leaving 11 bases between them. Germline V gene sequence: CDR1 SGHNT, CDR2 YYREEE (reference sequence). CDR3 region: CASSSTRRETQYF. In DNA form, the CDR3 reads TGTGCCAGCAGCTCGACTAGGAGGGAGACCCAGTACTTC.

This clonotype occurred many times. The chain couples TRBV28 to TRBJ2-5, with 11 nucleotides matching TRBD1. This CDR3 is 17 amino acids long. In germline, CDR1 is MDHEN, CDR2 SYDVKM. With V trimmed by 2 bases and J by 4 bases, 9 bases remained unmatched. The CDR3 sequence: CASSLDLGQGAGETQYF. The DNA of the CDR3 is TGTGCCAGCAGTTTAGATCTAGGACAGGGGGCCGGAGAGACCCAGTACTTC.

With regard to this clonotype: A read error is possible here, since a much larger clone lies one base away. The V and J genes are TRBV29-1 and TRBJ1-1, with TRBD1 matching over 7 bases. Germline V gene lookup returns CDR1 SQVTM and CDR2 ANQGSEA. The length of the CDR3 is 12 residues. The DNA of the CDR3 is TGCCGCGGAGGGCAGGGGGACACTGAAGCTTTCTTT. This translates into CRGGQGDTEAFF.

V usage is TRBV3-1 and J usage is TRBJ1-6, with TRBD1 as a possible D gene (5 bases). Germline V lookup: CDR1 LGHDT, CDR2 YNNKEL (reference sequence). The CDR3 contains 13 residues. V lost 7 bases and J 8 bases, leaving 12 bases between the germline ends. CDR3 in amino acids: CASKGRDDSPLHF. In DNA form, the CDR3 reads TGTGCCAGCAAGGGGAGGGATGATTCACCCCTCCACTTT.

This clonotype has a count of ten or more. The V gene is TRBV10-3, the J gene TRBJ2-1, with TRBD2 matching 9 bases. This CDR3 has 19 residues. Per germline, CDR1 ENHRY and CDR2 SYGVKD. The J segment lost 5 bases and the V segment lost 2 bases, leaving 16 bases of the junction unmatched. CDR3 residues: CAISEGGGAGQFLHNEQFF. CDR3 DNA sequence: TGTGCCATCAGTGAGGGCGGGGGGGCCGGCCAATTCCTTCACAATGAGCAGTTCTTC.

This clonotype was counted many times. As DNA, the CDR3 is TGTGCCACCAGGACAGGCTCCTACGAGCAGTACTTC. Protein product: CATRTGSYEQYF. The J gene is TRBJ2-7, the V gene TRBV10-3, with 7 bases matching TRBD1. Germline V CDR1 and CDR2: ENHRY, SYGVKD. V dropped 10 bases and J dropped 0; count of bases not matched to a gene: 3. CDR3 length equals 12 residues.

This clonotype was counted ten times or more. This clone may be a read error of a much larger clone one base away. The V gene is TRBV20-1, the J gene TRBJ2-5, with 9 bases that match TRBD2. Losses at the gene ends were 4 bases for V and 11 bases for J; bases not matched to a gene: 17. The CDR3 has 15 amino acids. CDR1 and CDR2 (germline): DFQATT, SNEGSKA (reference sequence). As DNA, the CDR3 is TGCAGTGCTATCCGCGGGGGGGCCTTGAGCAATGAGCAGTACTTC. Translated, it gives CSAIRGGALSNEQYF.

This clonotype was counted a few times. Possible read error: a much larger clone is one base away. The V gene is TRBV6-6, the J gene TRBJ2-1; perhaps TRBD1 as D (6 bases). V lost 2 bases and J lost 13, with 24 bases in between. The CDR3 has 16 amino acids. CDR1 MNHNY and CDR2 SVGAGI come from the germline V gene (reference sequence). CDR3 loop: CASSYLSTGRAETQFF. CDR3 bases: TGTGCCAGCAGTTACCTGAGTACAGGGCGGGCGGAGACCCAGTTCTTC.

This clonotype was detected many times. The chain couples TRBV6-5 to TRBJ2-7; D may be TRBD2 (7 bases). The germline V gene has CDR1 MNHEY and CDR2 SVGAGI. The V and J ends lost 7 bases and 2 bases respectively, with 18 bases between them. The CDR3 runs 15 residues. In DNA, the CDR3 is TGTGCCAGCATAGGGGGGGTAGCGGACACCTACGAGCAGTACTTC. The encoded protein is CASIGGVADTYEQYF.

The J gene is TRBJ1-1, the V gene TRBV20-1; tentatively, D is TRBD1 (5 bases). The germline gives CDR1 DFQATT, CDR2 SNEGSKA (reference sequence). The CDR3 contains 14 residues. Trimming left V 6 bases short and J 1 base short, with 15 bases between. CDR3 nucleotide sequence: TGCAGTGCGCGTGGACACCTCGGGAACACTGAAGCTTTCTTT. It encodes CSARGHLGNTEAFF.

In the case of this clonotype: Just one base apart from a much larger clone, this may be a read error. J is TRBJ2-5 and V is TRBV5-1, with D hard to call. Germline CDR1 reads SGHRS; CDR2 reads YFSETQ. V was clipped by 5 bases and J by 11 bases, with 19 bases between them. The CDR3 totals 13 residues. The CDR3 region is CASRRTVYNEQYF. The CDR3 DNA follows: TGCGCCAGCAGGCGGACGGTTTACAATGAGCAGTACTTC.

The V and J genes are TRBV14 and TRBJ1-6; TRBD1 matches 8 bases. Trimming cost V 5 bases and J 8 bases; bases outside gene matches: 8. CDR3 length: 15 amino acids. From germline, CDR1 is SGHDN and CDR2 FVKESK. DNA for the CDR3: TGTGCCAGCAGCTACCTGACAGGGGCTCATTCACCCCTCCACTTT. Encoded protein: CASSYLTGAHSPLHF. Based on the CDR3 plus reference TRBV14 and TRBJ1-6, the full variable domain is EAGVTQFPSHSVIEKGQTVTLRCDPISGHDNLYWYRRVMGKEIKFLLHFVKESKQDESGMPNNRFLAERTGGTYSTLKVQPAELEDSGVYFCASSYLTGAHSPLHFGNGTRLTVT.

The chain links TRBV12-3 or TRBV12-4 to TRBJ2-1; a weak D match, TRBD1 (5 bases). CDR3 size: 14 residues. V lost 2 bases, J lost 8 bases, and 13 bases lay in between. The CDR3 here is CASSLRAGLDEQFF. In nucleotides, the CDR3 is TGTGCCAGCAGTTTAAGGGCAGGGCTTGATGAGCAGTTCTTC.

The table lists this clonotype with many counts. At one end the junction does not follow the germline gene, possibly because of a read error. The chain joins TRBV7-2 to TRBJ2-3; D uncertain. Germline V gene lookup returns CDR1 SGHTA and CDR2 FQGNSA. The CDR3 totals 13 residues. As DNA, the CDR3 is TGCGCCAGCAGCCTCCCCGGCACAGATACGCAGTATTTT. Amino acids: CASSLPGTDTQYF.